This T cell receptor beta chain comes out of a study of blood T cell repertoires in COVID-19. Study-level background: The United States, Italy and Spain supplied acute and convalescent COVID-19 samples.

The V gene's germline CDR1 is MNHNS and CDR2 SASEGT. V lost 1 base and J lost 15; bases outside the gene matches: 3. CDR3 size: 12 residues. Generated by immunoSEQ multiplex PCR, the TCRdb table keeps only in-frame clones and is missing some. The sample has 180,000 or so clones, around four fifths seen once. The study recruited people aged about 18 to 95 years across approximately 24 US areas. Material: PBMCs or T cells enriched from blood (not recorded which). The source of this sequence is a woman aged 50 to 65 in a cohort exposed to, infected with or recovered from COVID-19 (not recorded which). The rearrangement uses TRBV6-1 and TRBJ1-5; 10 bases are a match to TRBD1. The DNA for the CDR3 is TGTGCCAGCAGTGAAGGGGACAGGGGTTGGCATTTT. This encodes CASSEGDRGWHF.